This T cell receptor (beta chain) was profiled in a study of OX40 agonist ivuxolimab in advanced cancers. The data were produced by immunoSEQ multiplex PCR, yet TCRdb's version contains in-frame clones alone and is incomplete. The table includes roughly 48,000 clones, 83% detected once. Germline V lookup: CDR1 MGHDK, CDR2 SYGVNS. The CDR3 sequence is 16 residues long. Trimming left V 4 bases short and J 3 bases short, with 16 bases between. The specimen was CD4+ or CD8+ T cells sorted from blood, collected in a trial of the OX40 agonist ivuxolimab. This chain uses TRBV25-1 with TRBJ1-5; D is perhaps TRBD1 (5 bases). The sequence came from an adult with an advanced solid tumor such as melanoma, head and neck, liver or kidney cancer. DNA of the CDR3: TGTGCCAGCAGTGGTCAGGGACCTCCGGACAATCAGCCCCAGCATTTT. Amino acids: CASSGQGPPDNQPQHF.